What follows describes a single T cell receptor (beta chain). The antigen is not known. The entry originates in a study of T cells in Graves' hyperthyroidism and ophthalmopathy. Study-level information: Peripheral blood draws took place at initial diagnosis, ahead of any treatment.

Findings and caveats of the study: Through a model of 13 V-J features, ophthalmopathy was separated from stable hyperthyroidism.

What was amplified from RNA transcripts were TCR beta CDR3 regions. HTBI primers were the set used in a first-round RT-PCR of the TCR CDR3. One entry per CDR3 protein results from TCRdb running MiXCR on the multiplex PCR reads. The data show a few hundred thousand distinct CDR3 sequences, roughly a sixth seen once. The length of the CDR3 is 16 residues. With V trimmed by 6 bases and J by 0 bases, 9 bases remained unmatched. Looked up from germline, CDR1 is KGHSH and CDR2 is LQKENI. Stability of Graves' hyperthyroidism was defined as absent ophthalmopathy progression within 18 months. Patients aged 18 to 65 had newly diagnosed hyperthyroidism that had lasted under 2 months.

The chain is built from TRBV18 and TRBJ2-3; the match to TRBD2 covers 7 bases. This clonotype originated in a woman between 50 and 59 years old with Graves' hyperthyroidism. Sequencing was done on a sample of blood. CDR3 nucleotide sequence: TGTGCCAGCTCCCGTAGACTAGCTGCTAGCACAGATACGCAGTATTTT. Amino acid sequence: CASSRRLAASTDTQYF.